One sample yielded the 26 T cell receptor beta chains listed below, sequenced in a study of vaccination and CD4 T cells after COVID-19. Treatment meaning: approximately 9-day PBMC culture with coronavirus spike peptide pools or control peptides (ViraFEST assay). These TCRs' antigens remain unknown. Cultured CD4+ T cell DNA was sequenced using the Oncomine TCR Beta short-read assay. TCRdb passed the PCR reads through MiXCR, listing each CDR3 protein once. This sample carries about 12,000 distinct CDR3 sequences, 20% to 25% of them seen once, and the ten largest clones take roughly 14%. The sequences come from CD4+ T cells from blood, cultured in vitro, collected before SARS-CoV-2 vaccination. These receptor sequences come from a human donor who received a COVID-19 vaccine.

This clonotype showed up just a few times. CDR3 DNA: TGTGCCATCAGCATCACAGATACGCAGTATTTT. It is translated as CAISITDTQYF. This chain connects TRBV10-3 to TRBJ2-3; the D is unclear. The V gene lost 6 bases and the J gene lost 2 bases, with 3 bases spanning the gap. Per germline, CDR1 ENHRY and CDR2 SYGVKD. CDR3 length equals 11 residues.

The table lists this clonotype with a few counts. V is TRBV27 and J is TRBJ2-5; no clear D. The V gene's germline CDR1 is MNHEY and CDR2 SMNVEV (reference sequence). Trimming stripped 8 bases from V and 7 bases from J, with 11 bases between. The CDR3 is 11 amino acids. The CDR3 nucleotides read TGTGCCAGCCCCTCCCCAGGGACCCAGTACTTC. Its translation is CASPSPGTQYF.

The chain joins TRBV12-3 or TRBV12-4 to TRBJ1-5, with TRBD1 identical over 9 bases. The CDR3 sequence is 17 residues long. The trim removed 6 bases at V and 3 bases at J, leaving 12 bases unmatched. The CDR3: CASSNRGTGLDNQPQHF. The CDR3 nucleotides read TGTGCCAGCAGCAATCGAGGGACAGGGTTGGACAATCAGCCCCAGCATTTT.

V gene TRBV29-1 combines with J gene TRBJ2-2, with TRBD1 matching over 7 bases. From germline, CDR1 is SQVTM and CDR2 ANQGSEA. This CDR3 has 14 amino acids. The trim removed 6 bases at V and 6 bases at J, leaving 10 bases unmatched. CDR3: CSVTGITLAGELFF. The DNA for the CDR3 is TGCAGCGTGACAGGGATCACGTTGGCCGGGGAGCTGTTTTTT.

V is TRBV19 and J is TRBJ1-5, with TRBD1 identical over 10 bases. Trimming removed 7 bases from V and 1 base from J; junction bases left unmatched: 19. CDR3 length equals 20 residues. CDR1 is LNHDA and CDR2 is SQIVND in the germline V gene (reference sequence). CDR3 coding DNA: TGTGCCAGTACCTCGACCGGGACAGGGGTGTTGGGAGCGAGCAATCAGCCCCAGCATTTT. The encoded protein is CASTSTGTGVLGASNQPQHF.

Here the CDR3 reads CATKGTEGPYGYTF. In DNA, the CDR3 is TGCGCCACCAAAGGAACAGAAGGCCCTTATGGCTACACCTTC. V is TRBV10-1 and J is TRBJ1-2; D call uncertain. Germline lookup yields CDR1 WNHNN and CDR2 SYGVQD (reference sequence). Trimming pared 10 bases from V and 5 bases from J, leaving 20 bases between. The CDR3 has 14 residues.

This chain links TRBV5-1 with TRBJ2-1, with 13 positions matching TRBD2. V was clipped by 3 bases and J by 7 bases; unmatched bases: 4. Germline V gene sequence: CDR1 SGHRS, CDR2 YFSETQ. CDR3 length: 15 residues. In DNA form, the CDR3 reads TGCGCCAGCAGCTATGGACTAGCGGGGGTGAATGAGCAGTTCTTC. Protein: CASSYGLAGVNEQFF.

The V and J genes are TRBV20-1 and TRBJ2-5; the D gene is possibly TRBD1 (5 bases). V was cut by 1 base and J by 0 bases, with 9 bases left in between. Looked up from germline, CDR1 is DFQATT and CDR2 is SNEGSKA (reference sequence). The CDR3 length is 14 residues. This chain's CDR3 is CSARGRRDQETQYF. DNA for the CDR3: TGCAGTGCTAGAGGTCGCAGGGACCAAGAGACCCAGTACTTC.

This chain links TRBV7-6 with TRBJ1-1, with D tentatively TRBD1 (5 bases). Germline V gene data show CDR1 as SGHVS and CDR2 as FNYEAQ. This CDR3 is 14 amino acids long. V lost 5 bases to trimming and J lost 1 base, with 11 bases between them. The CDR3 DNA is TGTGCCAGCAGCCCGGGGACGAGGAACACTGAAGCTTTCTTT. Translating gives CASSPGTRNTEAFF.

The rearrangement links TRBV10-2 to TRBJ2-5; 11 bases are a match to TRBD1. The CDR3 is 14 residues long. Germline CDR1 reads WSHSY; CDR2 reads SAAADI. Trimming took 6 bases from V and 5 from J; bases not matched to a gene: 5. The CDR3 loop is CASRDRGRRETQYF. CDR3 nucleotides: TGCGCCAGCAGGGACAGGGGGCGCCGGGAGACCCAGTACTTC.

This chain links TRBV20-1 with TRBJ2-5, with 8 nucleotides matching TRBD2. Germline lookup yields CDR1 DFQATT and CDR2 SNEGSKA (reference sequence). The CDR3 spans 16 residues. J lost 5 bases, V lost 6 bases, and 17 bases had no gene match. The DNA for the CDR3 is TGCAGTGCGAGGAGGAGGGCAGCGGGGGTGGTGGAGACCCAGTACTTC. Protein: CSARRRAAGVVETQYF.

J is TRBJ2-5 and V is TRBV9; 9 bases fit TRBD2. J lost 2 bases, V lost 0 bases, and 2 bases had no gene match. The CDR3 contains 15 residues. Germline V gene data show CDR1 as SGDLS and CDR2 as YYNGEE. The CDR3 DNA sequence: TGTGCCAGCAGCGTAGCTAGCGGGGATCAAGAGACCCAGTACTTC. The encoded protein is CASSVASGDQETQYF. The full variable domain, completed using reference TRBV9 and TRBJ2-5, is DSGVTQTPKHLITATGQRVTLRCSPRSGDLSVYWYQQSLDQGLQFLIQYYNGEERAKGNILERFSAQQFPDLHSELNLSSLELGDSALYFCASSVASGDQETQYFGPGTRLLVL.

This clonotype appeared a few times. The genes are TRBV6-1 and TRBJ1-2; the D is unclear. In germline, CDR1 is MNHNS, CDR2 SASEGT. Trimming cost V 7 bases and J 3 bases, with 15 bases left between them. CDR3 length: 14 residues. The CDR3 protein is CASTFDGSDYGYTF. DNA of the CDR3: TGTGCCAGCACCTTTGACGGGTCCGACTATGGCTACACCTTC.

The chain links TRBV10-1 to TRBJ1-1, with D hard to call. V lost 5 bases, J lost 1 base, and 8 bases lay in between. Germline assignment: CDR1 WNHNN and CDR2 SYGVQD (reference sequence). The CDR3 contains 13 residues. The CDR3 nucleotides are TGCGCCAGCAGTCGTGAGGAGAACACTGAAGCTTTCTTT. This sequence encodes CASSREENTEAFF.

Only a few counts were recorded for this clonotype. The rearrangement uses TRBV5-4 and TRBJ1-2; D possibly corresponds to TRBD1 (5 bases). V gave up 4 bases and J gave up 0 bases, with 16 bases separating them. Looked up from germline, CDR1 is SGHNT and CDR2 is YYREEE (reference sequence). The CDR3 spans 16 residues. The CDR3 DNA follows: TGTGCCAGCAGCACACCCGACAGTGCCTCTAACTATGGCTACACCTTC. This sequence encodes CASSTPDSASNYGYTF.

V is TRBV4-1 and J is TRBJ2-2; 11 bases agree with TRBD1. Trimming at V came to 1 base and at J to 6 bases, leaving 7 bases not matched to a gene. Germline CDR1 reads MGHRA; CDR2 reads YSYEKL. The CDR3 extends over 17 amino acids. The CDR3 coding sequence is TGCGCCAGCAGCCAAGGGGGACAGGGGGAAGCGCCCGGGGAGCTGTTTTTT. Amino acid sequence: CASSQGGQGEAPGELFF.

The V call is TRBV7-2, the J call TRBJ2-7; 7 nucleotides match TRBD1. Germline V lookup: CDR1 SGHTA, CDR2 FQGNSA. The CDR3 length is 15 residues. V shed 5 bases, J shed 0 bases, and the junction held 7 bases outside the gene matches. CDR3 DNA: TGTGCCAGCAGCCTCATAACAGGGGACTCCTACGAGCAGTACTTC. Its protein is CASSLITGDSYEQYF.

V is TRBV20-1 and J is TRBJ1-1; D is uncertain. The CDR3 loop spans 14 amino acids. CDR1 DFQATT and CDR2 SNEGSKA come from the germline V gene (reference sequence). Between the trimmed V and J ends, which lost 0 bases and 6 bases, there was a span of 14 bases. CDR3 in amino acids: CSARDLKGNPEAFF. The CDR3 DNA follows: TGCAGTGCTAGAGATCTCAAGGGTAACCCTGAAGCTTTCTTT.

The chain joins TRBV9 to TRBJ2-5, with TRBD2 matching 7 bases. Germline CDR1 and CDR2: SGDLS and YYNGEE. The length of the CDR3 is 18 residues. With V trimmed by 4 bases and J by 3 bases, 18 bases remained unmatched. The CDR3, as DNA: TGTGCCAGCAGCCCAGAGAGGGACTACCTAGAGGGGAAAGAGACCCAGTACTTC. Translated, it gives CASSPERDYLEGKETQYF.

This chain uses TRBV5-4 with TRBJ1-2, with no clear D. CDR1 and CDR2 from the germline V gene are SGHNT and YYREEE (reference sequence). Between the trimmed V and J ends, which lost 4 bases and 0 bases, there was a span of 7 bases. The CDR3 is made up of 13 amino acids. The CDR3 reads CASSPDPNYGYTF. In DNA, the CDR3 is TGTGCCAGCAGCCCAGATCCTAACTATGGCTACACCTTC.

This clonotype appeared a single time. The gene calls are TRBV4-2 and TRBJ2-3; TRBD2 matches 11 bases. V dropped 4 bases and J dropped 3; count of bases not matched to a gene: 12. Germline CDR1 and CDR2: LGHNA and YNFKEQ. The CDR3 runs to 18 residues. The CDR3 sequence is CASSLRTSGSLRTDTQYF. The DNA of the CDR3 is TGTGCCAGCAGCCTTAGGACTAGCGGGTCCTTACGGACAGATACGCAGTATTTT.

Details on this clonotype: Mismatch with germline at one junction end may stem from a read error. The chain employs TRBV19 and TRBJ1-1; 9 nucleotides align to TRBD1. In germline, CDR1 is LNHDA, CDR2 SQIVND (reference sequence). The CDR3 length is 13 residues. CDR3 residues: CASGIGQGTEAFF. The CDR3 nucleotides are TGTGCCAGTGGTATTGGACAGGGGACTGAAGCTTTCTTT.

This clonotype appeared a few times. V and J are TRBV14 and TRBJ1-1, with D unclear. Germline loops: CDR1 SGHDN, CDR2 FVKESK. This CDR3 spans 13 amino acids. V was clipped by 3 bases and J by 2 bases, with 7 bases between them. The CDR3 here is CASSQSVNTEAFF. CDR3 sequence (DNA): TGTGCCAGCAGCCAGTCGGTAAACACTGAAGCTTTCTTT. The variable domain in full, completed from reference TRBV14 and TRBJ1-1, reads EAGVTQFPSHSVIEKGQTVTLRCDPISGHDNLYWYRRVMGKEIKFLLHFVKESKQDESGMPNNRFLAERTGGTYSTLKVQPAELEDSGVYFCASSQSVNTEAFFGQGTRLTVV.

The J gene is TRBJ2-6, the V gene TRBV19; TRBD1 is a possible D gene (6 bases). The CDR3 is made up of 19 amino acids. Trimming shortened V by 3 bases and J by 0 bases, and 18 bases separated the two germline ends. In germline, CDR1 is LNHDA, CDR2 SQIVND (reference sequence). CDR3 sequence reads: CASSIGEGRTASGANVLTF. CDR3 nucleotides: TGTGCCAGTAGTATTGGTGAGGGAAGGACAGCCTCTGGGGCCAACGTCCTGACTTTC.

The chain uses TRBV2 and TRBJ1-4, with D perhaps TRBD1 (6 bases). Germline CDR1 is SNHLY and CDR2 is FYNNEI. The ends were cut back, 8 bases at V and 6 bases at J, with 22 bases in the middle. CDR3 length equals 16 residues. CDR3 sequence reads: CASSWDTPTLHEKLFF. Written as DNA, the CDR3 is TGTGCCAGCTCATGGGACACCCCAACTCTCCATGAAAAACTGTTTTTT.

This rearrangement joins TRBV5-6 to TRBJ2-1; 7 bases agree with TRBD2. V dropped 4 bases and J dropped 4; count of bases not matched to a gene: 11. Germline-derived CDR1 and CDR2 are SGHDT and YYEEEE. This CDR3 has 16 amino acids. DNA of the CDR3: TGTGCCAGCAGCACGACCGGACTAGTAAAGTACAATGAGCAGTTCTTC. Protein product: CASSTTGLVKYNEQFF.